One and the same sample provided the 7 T cell receptor beta chains below, sequenced in a study of T-cell memory formation after mild COVID-19. TCRdb recomputed calls from the 5' RACE reads with MiXCR, one row per CDR3 protein. The table lists about 57,000 distinct CDR3 sequences, roughly an eighth of them singletons. The material sequenced was PBMCs or a T cell subset sorted from them (not recorded which). The receptors shown here come from a man younger than 35 who had mild COVID-19 (a few samples of this study predate the infection). Cell type and time point are not known.

In its sample, this clonotype was seen many times. This chain links TRBV7-9 with TRBJ1-1, with 9 bases lining up with TRBD1. The CDR3 sequence is 14 residues long. Germline V gene data show CDR1 as SEHNR and CDR2 as FQNEAQ (reference sequence). The junction had 6 bases not matched to a gene; V was cut back by 5 bases and J by 5 bases. The CDR3, as DNA: TGTGCCAGCAGCACAGGGGGCTTGGAAACTGAAGCTTTCTTT. This sequence encodes CASSTGGLETEAFF.

The V call is TRBV7-8, the J call TRBJ1-1; 10 nucleotides agree with TRBD1. Germline CDR1 is SGHVS and CDR2 is FQNEAQ. The CDR3 covers 14 residues. The V segment lost 5 bases and the J segment 3 bases; nucleotides outside the gene matches: 3. The CDR3 DNA is TGTGCCAGCAGCACGGGACAGGGGCACACTGAAGCTTTCTTT. Protein sequence: CASSTGQGHTEAFF.

This clonotype has at least ten counts. The chain is built from TRBV20-1 and TRBJ2-3; D is perhaps TRBD2 (6 bases). The germline gives CDR1 DFQATT, CDR2 SNEGSKA (reference sequence). V was trimmed by 6 bases and J by 1 base, leaving 17 bases between them. There are 15 residues in the CDR3. The CDR3 bases are TGCAGTGCAGCGCAAAGCGGGTCCGGCACAGATACGCAGTATTTT. This translates into CSAAQSGSGTDTQYF.

This chain links TRBV12-3 or TRBV12-4 with TRBJ2-2; D might be TRBD1 (6 bases). The V end lost 7 bases, the J end lost 1 base, and 16 bases lay between the germline ends. This CDR3 spans 16 amino acids. CDR3 coding DNA: TGTGCCAGCATCAAGGACAGAATCGAGAACACCGGGGAGCTGTTTTTT. Its protein product is CASIKDRIENTGELFF.

The table lists this clonotype with many counts. The J gene is TRBJ2-5, the V gene TRBV20-1; D possibly corresponds to TRBD2 (5 bases). CDR3 length equals 14 residues. Trimming stripped 3 bases from V and 2 bases from J, with 13 bases between. The germline CDR1 and CDR2 sequences are DFQATT and SNEGSKA (reference sequence). CDR3 in amino acids: CSASLLRGQETQYF. The CDR3 nucleotides read TGCAGTGCTAGTCTGCTCCGGGGACAAGAGACCCAGTACTTC.

This clonotype has a handful of counts. The J gene is TRBJ2-7, the V gene TRBV7-9; D is ambiguous. The V gene lost 1 base and the J gene lost 0 bases, with 7 bases spanning the gap. Germline V lookup: CDR1 SEHNR, CDR2 FQNEAQ (reference sequence). The CDR3 sequence is 14 residues long. The CDR3 sequence is CASSLVASSYEQYF. CDR3 nucleotides: TGTGCCAGCAGCTTAGTAGCTAGCTCCTACGAGCAGTACTTC.

The chain uses TRBV12-3 or TRBV12-4 and TRBJ1-5; 7 bases match TRBD1. The CDR3 totals 14 residues. The J segment lost 2 bases and the V segment lost 6 bases, leaving 4 bases of the junction unmatched. The CDR3 spells CASRSGQGNQPQHF. The CDR3 nucleotides are TGTGCCAGCAGGAGCGGACAGGGCAATCAGCCCCAGCATTTT.